What follows are 17 T cell receptor beta chains derived from one specimen sequenced in a study of T cells after yellow fever vaccination. Via MiXCR, TCRdb re-called the 5' RACE reads, giving one row per CDR3 protein. The sample records roughly 85,000 distinct CDR3 sequences, about an eighth being singletons. Material: CD8+ T cells not binding an NS4B(214-222) dextramer, sorted from PBMCs, obtained 20 to 25 days after the first yellow fever vaccination. These receptors came from a man aged 18 to 29 who received the YFV17D yellow fever vaccine.

The chain is built from TRBV7-2 and TRBJ1-2, with D possibly matching TRBD1 (6 bases). This CDR3 region has 12 residues. Trimming left V 4 bases short and J 8 bases short, with 11 bases between. CDR1 and CDR2 (germline): SGHTA, FQGNSA. The DNA for the CDR3 is TGTGCCAGCAGCTCTCCAGGGGCGGGCTACACCTTC. Translating gives CASSSPGAGYTF.

This clonotype was observed at least ten times. The rearrangement joins TRBV29-1 to TRBJ1-1, with D unclear. The V gene lost 4 bases and the J gene lost 1 base, with 10 bases spanning the gap. This CDR3 has 13 residues. Looked up from germline, CDR1 is SQVTM and CDR2 is ANQGSEA. In DNA form, the CDR3 reads TGCAGCGTTGGAACAGCCGCGAACACTGAAGCTTTCTTT. As protein: CSVGTAANTEAFF.

V and J are TRBV4-3 and TRBJ2-5; a weak D match, TRBD1 (6 bases). V shed 1 base and J shed 4 bases, with 16 bases lying between them. This CDR3 has 16 amino acids. In germline, CDR1 is LGHNA, CDR2 YSLEER. The CDR3 is CASSQVASPRGETQYF. The CDR3 DNA reads TGCGCCAGCAGCCAAGTAGCCTCTCCCAGGGGAGAGACCCAGTACTTC.

The rearrangement uses TRBV4-1 and TRBJ2-7; the match to TRBD2 covers 7 bases. Germline CDR1 is MGHRA and CDR2 is YSYEKL. CDR3 length: 14 amino acids. V was clipped by 0 bases and J by 7 bases; unmatched bases: 6. CDR3 loop: CASSQEVAGDEQYV. For the CDR3, the DNA is TGCGCCAGCAGCCAAGAGGTCGCGGGAGATGAGCAGTACGTC.

The J gene is TRBJ2-1, the V gene TRBV12-3 or TRBV12-4; no clear D gene. There are 12 residues in the CDR3. The ends were cut back, 4 bases at V and 15 bases at J, with 16 bases in the middle. CDR3 nucleotides: TGTGCCAGCAGTTATCACCCCAGGTCGCGGTTCTTC. This gives the protein CASSYHPRSRFF.

This clonotype has just a few counts. This chain links TRBV4-3 with TRBJ1-4; D not resolved. This CDR3 is 13 amino acids long. The V and J ends lost 4 bases and 5 bases respectively, with 8 bases between them. Germline lookup yields CDR1 LGHNA and CDR2 YSLEER. DNA of the CDR3: TGCGCCAGCAGCCCTTCCCTCAATGAAAAACTGTTTTTT. It translates to CASSPSLNEKLFF.

The CDR3 bases are TGTGCTAGTGGTTGGTTGGTGGCTAAAGGGACCCAGTACTTC. Its protein product is CASGWLVAKGTQYF. The chain joins TRBV12-5 to TRBJ2-5; D remains unclear. The length of the CDR3 is 14 residues. Germline lookup yields CDR1 LGHNT and CDR2 FRNRAP. Between the trimmed V and J ends, which lost 4 bases and 7 bases, there was a span of 16 bases.

This chain connects TRBV7-9 to TRBJ2-1, with D possibly being TRBD1 or TRBD2 (6 bases each). Germline values: CDR1 SEHNR, CDR2 FQNEAQ (reference sequence). This CDR3 spans 15 amino acids. The V gene lost 4 bases and the J gene lost 8 bases, with 18 bases spanning the gap. The CDR3 here is CASSSKTGGGDEQFF. The CDR3 DNA is TGTGCCAGCAGCTCTAAGACAGGTGGAGGGGATGAGCAGTTCTTC.

CDR3 nucleotide sequence: TGTGCCAGCAGCCAAGCCGGGACCACTGAAGCTTTCTTT. Translation: CASSQAGTTEAFF. The J gene is TRBJ1-1, the V gene TRBV4-2; D is perhaps TRBD1 (5 bases). Germline CDR1 is LGHNA and CDR2 is YNFKEQ. V dropped 1 base and J dropped 4 bases, with 7 bases sitting between them. The CDR3 covers 13 residues.

The chain carries TRBV12-3 or TRBV12-4 and TRBJ1-6; D gene unclear. V was trimmed by 5 bases and J by 6 bases, leaving 17 bases between them. The CDR3 is made up of 16 amino acids. CDR3 DNA sequence: TGTGCCAGCAGTCCGACCAGCAGGCTCTCTAATTCACCCCTCCACTTT. As protein: CASSPTSRLSNSPLHF.

V and J are TRBV11-2 and TRBJ2-2; no clear D. V was pared by 5 bases and J by 0 bases, with 10 bases between. Germline V gene data show CDR1 as SGHAT and CDR2 as FQNNGV. The CDR3 has 15 amino acids. The DNA for the CDR3 is TGTGCCAGCAGCAAGCTAGGGACGAACACCGGGGAGCTGTTTTTT. This codes for CASSKLGTNTGELFF.

A note on this clonotype: It may be a read error: a sequence one base away is much more abundant. The rearrangement joins TRBV5-4 to TRBJ2-7; perhaps TRBD2 as D (6 bases). Germline V gene lookup returns CDR1 SGHNT and CDR2 YYREEE (reference sequence). The CDR3 is 14 residues long. V lost 0 bases, J lost 7 bases, and 14 bases lay in between. CDR3 nucleotide sequence: TGTGCCAGCAGCTTGGGGGACTCCGCGGGGGAGCAGTACTTC. Amino acid sequence: CASSLGDSAGEQYF.

J is TRBJ2-3 and V is TRBV7-6; D is unresolved. The CDR3 is 14 residues long. From germline, CDR1 is SGHVS and CDR2 FNYEAQ. V lost 1 base and J lost 3, with 8 bases in between. CDR3 protein: CASSLGGFTDTQYF. DNA for the CDR3: TGTGCCAGCAGCTTAGGAGGTTTTACAGATACGCAGTATTTT. The entire variable domain, with the rest obtained from reference TRBV7-6 and TRBJ2-3, is as follows: GAGVSQSPRYKVTKRGQDVALRCDPISGHVSLYWYRQALGQGPEFLTYFNYEAQQDKSGLPNDRFSAERPEGSISTLTIQRTEQRDSAMYRCASSLGGFTDTQYFGPGTRLTVL.

This chain links TRBV7-2 with TRBJ2-1, with a tentative D call TRBD2 (7 bases). The length of the CDR3 is 16 residues. The ends were cut back, 1 base at V and 2 bases at J, with 12 bases in the middle. In germline, CDR1 is SGHTA, CDR2 FQGNSA. DNA for the CDR3: TGTGCCAGCAGCTTAGTAGGCGGGGGCCCCTACAATGAGCAGTTCTTC. It encodes CASSLVGGGPYNEQFF.

Ten or more counts support this clonotype. V usage is TRBV4-1 and J usage is TRBJ2-7; D tentatively reads TRBD1 or TRBD2 (5 bases each). Germline values: CDR1 MGHRA, CDR2 YSYEKL. The V end was cut by 0 bases, the J end by 6 bases, with 12 bases between. The CDR3 sequence is 14 residues long. CDR3 sequence reads: CASSQERGVFEQYV. The CDR3 DNA reads as TGCGCCAGCAGCCAAGAGAGAGGGGTGTTCGAGCAGTACGTC.

The count of this clonotype is one. The chain links TRBV7-6 to TRBJ2-3; possibly TRBD1 or TRBD2 for D (6 bases each). CDR1 and CDR2 (germline): SGHVS, FNYEAQ. The CDR3 extends over 15 amino acids. Trimming shortened V by 5 bases and J by 1 base, and 13 bases separated the two germline ends. This CDR3 is CASSRLEGGTDTQYF. The DNA of the CDR3 is TGTGCCAGCAGCAGACTAGAGGGGGGCACAGATACGCAGTATTTT.

CDR3 protein: CASGLTGVDEQYF. CDR3 DNA sequence: TGTGCCAGCGGGTTGACAGGGGTGGACGAGCAGTACTTC. V is TRBV6-2 or TRBV6-3 and J is TRBJ2-7, with TRBD1 matching over 8 bases. The CDR3 is made up of 13 amino acids. V was pared by 8 bases and J by 5 bases, with 8 bases of the junction left unmatched. In germline, CDR1 is MNHEY, CDR2 SVGEGT.